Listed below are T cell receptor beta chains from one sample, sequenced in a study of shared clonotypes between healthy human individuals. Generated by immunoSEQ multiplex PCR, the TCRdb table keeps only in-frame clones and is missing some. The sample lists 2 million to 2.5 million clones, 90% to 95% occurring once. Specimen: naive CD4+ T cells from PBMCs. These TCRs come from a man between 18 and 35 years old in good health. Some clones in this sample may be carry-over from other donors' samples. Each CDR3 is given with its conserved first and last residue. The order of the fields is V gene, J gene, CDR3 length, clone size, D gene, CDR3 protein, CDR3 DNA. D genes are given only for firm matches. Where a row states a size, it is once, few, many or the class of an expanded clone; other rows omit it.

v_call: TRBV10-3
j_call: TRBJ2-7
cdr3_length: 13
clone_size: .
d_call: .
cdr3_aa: CAISELRGVEQYF
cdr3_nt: TGTGCCATCAGTGAACTGCGAGGGGTCGAGCAGTACTTC

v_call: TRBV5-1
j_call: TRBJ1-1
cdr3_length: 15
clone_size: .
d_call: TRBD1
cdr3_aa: CASSLGGQQTTEAFF
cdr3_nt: TGCGCCAGCAGCTTGGGGGGACAGCAGACCACTGAAGCTTTCTTT

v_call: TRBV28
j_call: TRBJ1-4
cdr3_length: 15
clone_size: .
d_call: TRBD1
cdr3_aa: CASKTGGASGEKLFF
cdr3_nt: TGTGCCAGCAAGACAGGGGGCGCGTCAGGTGAAAAACTGTTTTTT

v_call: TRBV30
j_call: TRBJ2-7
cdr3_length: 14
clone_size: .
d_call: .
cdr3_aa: CAWSNYGGTGEQYF
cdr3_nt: TGTGCCTGGAGTAACTACGGCGGGACTGGAGAGCAGTACTTC

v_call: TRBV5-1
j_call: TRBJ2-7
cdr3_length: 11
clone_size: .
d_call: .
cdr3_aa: CASSLAAGEAF
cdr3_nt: TGCGCCAGCAGCTTGGCGGCAGGGGAGGCCTTC

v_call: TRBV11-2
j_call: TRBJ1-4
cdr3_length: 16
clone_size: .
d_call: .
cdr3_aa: CASSLNTWATNEKLFF
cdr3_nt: TGTGCCAGCAGCTTAAACACTTGGGCAACTAATGAAAAACTGTTTTTT

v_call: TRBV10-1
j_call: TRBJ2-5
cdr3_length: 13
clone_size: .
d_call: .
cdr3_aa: CASSEFREETQYF
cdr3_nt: TGCGCCAGCAGTGAGTTTAGAGAGGAGACCCAGTACTTC

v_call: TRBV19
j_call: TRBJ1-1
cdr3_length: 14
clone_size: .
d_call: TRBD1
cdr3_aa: CATSPNRGPGEAFF
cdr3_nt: TGTGCCACCTCACCGAACAGGGGCCCCGGTGAAGCTTTCTTT

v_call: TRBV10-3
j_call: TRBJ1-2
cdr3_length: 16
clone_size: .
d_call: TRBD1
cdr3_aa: CASRTDRAGGRYGYTF
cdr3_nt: TGTGCCAGCAGGACGGACAGGGCGGGCGGACGCTATGGCTACACCTTC

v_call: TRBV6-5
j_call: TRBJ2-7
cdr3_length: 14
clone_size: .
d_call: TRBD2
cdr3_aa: CASRQLARPYEQYF
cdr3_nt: TGTGCCAGCAGACAACTAGCGCGTCCCTACGAGCAGTACTTC

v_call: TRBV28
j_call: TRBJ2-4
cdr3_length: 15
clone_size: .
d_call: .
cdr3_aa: CASSLGGVAKNIQYF
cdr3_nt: TGTGCCAGCAGTTTAGGAGGAGTAGCCAAAAACATTCAGTACTTC

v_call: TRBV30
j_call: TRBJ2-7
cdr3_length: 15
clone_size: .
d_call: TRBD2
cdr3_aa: CAWSVPVAGGYEQYF
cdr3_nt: TGTGCCTGGAGTGTACCCGTGGCGGGAGGGTACGAGCAGTACTTC

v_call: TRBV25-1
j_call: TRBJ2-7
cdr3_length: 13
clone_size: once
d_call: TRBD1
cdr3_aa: CASGEQGTYEQYF
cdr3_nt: TGTGCCAGCGGGGAACAGGGGACCTACGAGCAGTACTTC

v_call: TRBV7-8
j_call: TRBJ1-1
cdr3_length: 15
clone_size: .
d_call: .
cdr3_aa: CASSLRPQRNTEAFF
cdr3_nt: TGTGCCAGCAGCTTACGACCACAGAGAAACACTGAAGCTTTCTTT

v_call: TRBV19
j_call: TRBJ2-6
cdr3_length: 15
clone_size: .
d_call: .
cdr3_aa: CASSPGGVGANVLTF
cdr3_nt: TGTGCCAGTAGCCCCGGTGGGGTTGGGGCCAACGTCCTGACTTTC

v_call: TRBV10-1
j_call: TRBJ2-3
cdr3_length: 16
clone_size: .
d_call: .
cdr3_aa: CASSDGRQLTTDTQYF
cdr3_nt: TGCGCCAGCAGTGATGGGCGGCAGCTAACCACAGATACGCAGTATTTT

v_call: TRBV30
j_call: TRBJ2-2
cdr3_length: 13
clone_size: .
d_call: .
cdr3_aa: CAWARQFTGELFF
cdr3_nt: TGTGCCTGGGCGCGGCAGTTCACCGGGGAGCTGTTTTTT

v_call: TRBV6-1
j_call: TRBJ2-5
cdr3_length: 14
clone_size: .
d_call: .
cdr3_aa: CASSEWRGRETQYF
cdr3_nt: TGTGCCAGCAGTGAATGGAGGGGGCGAGAGACCCAGTACTTC

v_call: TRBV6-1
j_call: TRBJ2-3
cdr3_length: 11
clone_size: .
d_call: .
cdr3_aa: CASRGEEPQYF
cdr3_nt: TGTGCCAGCAGGGGGGAAGAGCCGCAGTATTTT

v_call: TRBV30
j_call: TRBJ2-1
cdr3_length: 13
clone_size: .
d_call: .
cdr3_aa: CAWSSGYYNEQFF
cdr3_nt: TGTGCCTGGAGTAGCGGTTACTACAATGAGCAGTTCTTC

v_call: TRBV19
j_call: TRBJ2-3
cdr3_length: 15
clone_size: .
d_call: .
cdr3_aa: CASSAPGFMGDTQYF
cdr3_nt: TGTGCCAGTAGTGCCCCTGGATTTATGGGGGATACGCAGTATTTT